These 32 T cell receptor beta chains share one sample of origin, sequenced in a study of tumor-infiltrating lymphocytes in primary liver carcinoma. The authors made TCR beta cDNA from around 500 ng total RNA with a constant-region primer. ARM-PCR, slightly modified, supplied the TCR beta libraries through three nested multiplex PCR rounds. In the first two PCR rounds, TRBV1-TRBV30 forward primers were paired with a C-beta reverse primer, and each round lasted approximately 10 cycles. Each CDR3 protein gets one entry after TCRdb re-called the multiplex PCR reads with MiXCR. The table lists approximately 99,000 distinct CDR3 sequences, about three quarters of them singletons, with 9.5% in the top ten. Co-extraction yielded RNA and DNA from roughly 20-30 mg of unsorted bulk tissue. Sequenced material: liver tumor tissue from sampling region 5. Subset noted: tumor region T5, tumor centre. Every receptor here comes from a woman aged 55-70 years with primary liver carcinoma and hepatitis B virus infection.

The gene calls are TRBV11-2 and TRBJ2-5, with 8 bases that match TRBD2. V was clipped by 9 bases and J by 7 bases; unmatched bases: 19. The CDR3 sequence is 16 residues long. Germline V gene data show CDR1 as SGHAT and CDR2 as FQNNGV. CDR3 loop: CARSQVATSESGTQYF. The DNA of the CDR3 is TGTGCCAGAAGCCAGGTCGCGACTAGCGAGTCCGGGACCCAGTACTTC.

About this clonotype: This may be a read error, as it is one base from a much larger clone. The chain recombines TRBV5-5 with TRBJ2-5; D might be TRBD2 (6 bases). Trimming took 1 base from V and 5 from J, leaving 18 bases between them. This CDR3 spans 16 amino acids. Germline CDR1 reads SGHKS; CDR2 reads YYEKEE (reference sequence). This CDR3 is CASSLTGRRAVETQYF. The CDR3 DNA follows: TGTGCCAGCAGCTTGACGGGCAGGAGGGCCGTTGAGACCCAGTACTTC.

A word on this clonotype: At one end, the junction sequence differs from germline, possibly due to a read error. The chain links TRBV11-2 to TRBJ2-1; D is possibly TRBD1 or TRBD2 (5 bases each). The CDR3 is made up of 14 amino acids. The V gene's germline CDR1 is SGHAT and CDR2 FQNNGV. The DNA of the CDR3 is TGTGCCAGGAGCTCAGGGCTAGCCTTCAATGAGCAGTTCTTC. Translating gives CARSSGLAFNEQFF. Combining the CDR3 with reference TRBV11-2 and TRBJ2-1 gives the whole variable domain EAGVAQSPRYKIIEKRQSVAFWCNPISGHATLYWYQQILGQGPKLLIQFQNNGVVDDSQLPKDRFSAERLKGVDSTLKIQPAKLEDSAVYLCARSSGLAFNEQFFGPGTRLTVL.

The chain employs TRBV11-3 and TRBJ2-7, with D maybe TRBD2 (7 bases). The CDR3 totals 17 residues. Germline CDR1 is SGHNT and CDR2 is YENEEA. V was trimmed by 1 base and J by 5 bases, leaving 21 bases between them. The CDR3 region has the DNA TGTGCCAGCAGCTTAGGTCGGGGAGGGGGGAAAACGGACGAGCAGTACTTC. Its translation is CASSLGRGGGKTDEQYF.

About this clonotype itself: A much larger clone sits a single nucleotide away, making a read error possible. The V call is TRBV5-1, the J call TRBJ2-1; D may match TRBD1 or TRBD2 (6 bases each). The germline V gene has CDR1 SGHRS and CDR2 YFSETQ. The CDR3 sequence is 15 residues long. This CDR3 reads CAGSLGGHSYNEQFF. Written as DNA, the CDR3 is TGCGCCGGCAGCTTGGGGGGCCATTCCTACAATGAGCAGTTCTTC.

About this clonotype: The missing conserved phenylalanine or tryptophan at the end of this CDR3 makes a read error likely. The chain combines TRBV11-2 with TRBJ1-1; no clear D. V was cut by 6 bases and J by 5 bases, with 13 bases left in between. The CDR3 extends over 13 amino acids. Germline V gene data show CDR1 as SGHAT and CDR2 as FQNNGV. As DNA, the CDR3 is TGTGCCAGCAGATTATTGGCCGAAACTGAAGCTTTCATT. Translation gives CASRLLAETEAFI.

This clonotype was detected only once. One end of the junction does not line up with germline, which may come from a read error. The rearrangement links TRBV7-9 to TRBJ1-3, with D uncertain. This CDR3 is built from 16 residues. From germline, CDR1 is SEHNR and CDR2 FQNEAQ (reference sequence). CDR3 DNA: TGTGCCAACAGCTTAGCAGCGAGGGCTGAAGGAAACACCATATATTTT. This sequence encodes CANSLAARAEGNTIYF.

The rearrangement uses TRBV7-3 and TRBJ2-1, with D uncertain. This CDR3 has 15 amino acids. V was shortened by 5 bases and J by 9 bases, with 20 bases between the two germline ends. Germline loops: CDR1 SGHTA, CDR2 FQGTGA. This CDR3 is CASSHLVVGWCEQFF. The CDR3 DNA is TGTGCCAGCAGCCACCTAGTGGTCGGTTGGTGTGAGCAGTTCTTC.

This clonotype was counted a single time. V and J are TRBV6-5 and TRBJ2-1; 7 bases align to TRBD1. V shed 1 base and J 8 bases; nucleotides not matched to a gene: 8. The CDR3 totals 15 residues. Germline values: CDR1 MNHEY, CDR2 SVGAGI. The DNA for the CDR3 is TGTGCCAGCAGTTACTGGGGACAGCCCCCCTATGAGCAGTTCTTC. Translation gives CASSYWGQPPYEQFF.

This clonotype has a handful of counts. Germline is not matched at one junction end, which may reflect a read error. This chain links TRBV28 with TRBJ1-2; 8 bases are a match to TRBD1. The V gene's germline CDR1 is MDHEN and CDR2 SYDVKM. The CDR3 consists of 14 residues. The CDR3 region is CGSSSSQGAYGYTF. CDR3 DNA: TGTGGCAGCAGTTCAAGCCAGGGGGCCTATGGCTACACCTTC.

This clonotype has only a few counts. The CDR3 does not close with the conserved phenylalanine or tryptophan, likely indicating a read error. This chain uses TRBV6-5 with TRBJ1-1; D gene unclear. CDR3 size: 13 residues. Germline CDR1 MNHEY, CDR2 SVGAGI. The chain's CDR3 is CASSQEVNTEAFL. The CDR3 coding sequence is TGTGCCAGCAGTCAAGAGGTAAACACTGAGGCTTTCCTT.

With regard to this clonotype: Relative to the germline gene, one junction end is altered; a read error may explain this. The chain joins TRBV6-1 to TRBJ1-2, with 11 bases that match TRBD1. Germline lookup yields CDR1 MNHNS and CDR2 SASEGT. This CDR3 contains 17 residues. The CDR3 DNA is TGTTCCAGCATCGCCGGGACAGGGGGATACTATGCTGGGGGCTACACCTTC. Translation gives CSSIAGTGGYYAGGYTF.

At least ten counts were recorded for this clonotype. The gene calls are TRBV6-1 and TRBJ2-7; a weak D match, TRBD2 (6 bases). Per the germline V gene, CDR1 is MNHNS and CDR2 is SASEGT. This CDR3 comprises 15 residues. The V end lost 2 bases, the J end lost 2 bases, and 13 bases lay between the germline ends. CDR3 protein: CASSELGRGTYEQYF. The CDR3 DNA is TGTGCCAGCAGTGAATTGGGGCGGGGAACCTACGAGCAGTACTTC.

This clonotype was detected a few times. This sequence may be a read error, since a much larger clone differs from it by one base. The chain joins TRBV5-5 to TRBJ1-1; 8 bases fit TRBD1. Germline CDR1 SGHKS, CDR2 YYEKEE (reference sequence). The CDR3 totals 13 residues. The CDR3 nucleotides are TGTGCCAGCAGCTTCGGACAGGGCCAGGAAGCTTCCTTT. This translates into CASSFGQGQEASF.

This clonotype showed up just a few times. The V and J genes are TRBV30 and TRBJ1-5; tentative D call: TRBD1 (5 bases). Between the trimmed V and J ends, which lost 5 bases and 0 bases, there was a span of 11 bases. CDR3 length: 14 amino acids. CDR1 and CDR2 from the germline V gene are GTSNPN and SVGIG (reference sequence). DNA for the CDR3: TGTGCCTGGGGTACAGGTTATAGCAATCAGCCCCAGCATTTT. Encoded protein: CAWGTGYSNQPQHF. The entire variable domain, with the rest obtained from reference TRBV30 and TRBJ1-5, is as follows: SQTIHQWPATLVQPVGSPLSLECTVEGTSNPNLYWYRQAAGRGLQLLFYSVGIGQISSEVPQNLSASRPQDRQFILSSKKLLLSDSGFYLCAWGTGYSNQPQHFGDGTRLSIL.

This rearrangement joins TRBV29-1 to TRBJ1-1; a weak D match, TRBD1 (6 bases). Germline V gene lookup returns CDR1 SQVTM and CDR2 ANQGSEA. This CDR3 region has 15 residues. This CDR3 reads CSVFPFRGKNTEAFF. The CDR3 bases are TGCAGTGTTTTTCCTTTCAGGGGTAAGAACACTGAAGCTTTCTTT.

The chain couples TRBV12-3 or TRBV12-4 to TRBJ1-1, with 7 bases fitting TRBD1. CDR3 length: 13 residues. Losses at the gene ends were 8 bases for V and 5 bases for J; bases not matched to a gene: 8. The CDR3 loop is CASEGARNTEAFF. The CDR3, as DNA: TGTGCCAGCGAGGGGGCGAGGAATACTGAAGCTTTCTTT.

This chain uses TRBV19 with TRBJ1-2; D is unclear. CDR1 LNHDA and CDR2 SQIVND come from the germline V gene (reference sequence). With 3 bases removed from V and 5 bases from J, the gap between germline ends came to 4 bases. This CDR3 comprises 11 residues. Here the CDR3 reads CASSILYGYTF. The CDR3 coding sequence is TGTGCCAGTAGTATCCTGTATGGCTACACCTTC.

With regard to this clonotype: One end of the junction does not line up with germline, which may come from a read error. V and J are TRBV11-2 and TRBJ2-2; the D gene is possibly TRBD2 (5 bases). Germline V gives CDR1 SGHAT, CDR2 FQNNGV. CDR3 length: 17 residues. The CDR3 here is CASSLSLWGANTGEPFF. CDR3 nucleotide sequence: TGTGCCAGCAGCTTATCCCTGTGGGGAGCGAACACCGGGGAGCCGTTTTTT.

As for this clonotype: A much larger clone sits a single nucleotide away, making a read error possible. This rearrangement joins TRBV12-3 or TRBV12-4 to TRBJ2-2; unclear D gene. Trimming took 8 bases from V and 1 from J, leaving 11 bases between them. The CDR3 loop spans 14 amino acids. The DNA of the CDR3 is TGTGCCAGCGGTCTACTCAAGAACACCGGGGAGCTGTTTTTT. Protein sequence: CASGLLKNTGELFF.

V gene TRBV4-1 combines with J gene TRBJ2-1, with D possibly being TRBD1 or TRBD2 (6 bases each). Trimming pared 6 bases from V and 15 bases from J, leaving 21 bases between. Looked up from germline, CDR1 is MGHRA and CDR2 is YSYEKL. The length of the CDR3 is 13 residues. CDR3 residues: CASRQPGANELFF. CDR3 nucleotide sequence: TGCGCCAGCAGACAACCGGGGGCTAATGAGTTGTTCTTC.

In the case of this clonotype: Sequence at one end of the junction differs from germline and may be a read error. The rearrangement links TRBV6-6 to TRBJ1-5; possibly TRBD1 for D (5 bases). CDR3 length: 15 amino acids. Germline-derived CDR1 and CDR2 are MNHNY and SVGAGI (reference sequence). The CDR3 here is CASSSATVNNQPQHF. The CDR3 region has the DNA TGTGCAAGCAGTTCCGCGACAGTAAACAATCAGCCCCAGCATTTT.

With respect to this clonotype: At one boundary the junction diverges from the germline segment, which might be a read error. The chain recombines TRBV11-2 with TRBJ2-7; a possible D gene is TRBD1 (5 bases). Germline lookup yields CDR1 SGHAT and CDR2 FQNNGV. This CDR3 is 13 amino acids long. The CDR3 region has the DNA TGTGCAAGCAGGGCCGCTGGGGCCTACGAGCAGTACTTC. Translated: CASRAAGAYEQYF. The variable domain in full, completed from reference TRBV11-2 and TRBJ2-7, reads EAGVAQSPRYKIIEKRQSVAFWCNPISGHATLYWYQQILGQGPKLLIQFQNNGVVDDSQLPKDRFSAERLKGVDSTLKIQPAKLEDSAVYLCASRAAGAYEQYFGPGTRLTVT.

The V and J genes are TRBV6-1 and TRBJ2-4; 9 bases map to TRBD2. There are 19 residues in the CDR3. Germline V gives CDR1 MNHNS, CDR2 SASEGT. With 1 base clipped from V and 2 bases from J, the junction kept 12 bases outside the gene matches. The CDR3 region is CASSEEGSGRTSPKNIQYF. CDR3 bases: TGTGCCAGCAGTGAAGAGGGAAGCGGGAGGACTAGCCCCAAAAACATTCAGTACTTC.

Only a few counts were recorded for this clonotype. A junction boundary mismatches the germline segment, possibly from a read error. The chain is built from TRBV7-8 and TRBJ2-6; 8 bases are a match to TRBD2. CDR3 length: 18 residues. The V gene's germline CDR1 is SGHVS and CDR2 FQNEAQ. CDR3 region: CASSLPGLDLSGVNVLTF. CDR3 DNA: TGTGCCAGCAGTTTACCGGGACTAGATTTATCTGGGGTCAACGTCCTGACTTTC.

As concerns this clonotype: The junction departs from the called germline gene at one end, perhaps through a read error. The chain recombines TRBV11-3 with TRBJ2-3, with D maybe TRBD1 (5 bases). The CDR3 runs 15 residues. Germline V gives CDR1 SGHNT, CDR2 YENEEA. The CDR3 nucleotides are TGTGCCAGCAGCCCTAACAGTGGGCACACAGGTACGCAGTATTTT. It translates to CASSPNSGHTGTQYF.

Within the sample, this clonotype is medium-sized. The chain is built from TRBV11-3 and TRBJ2-7; D not resolved. CDR3 length: 14 amino acids. The V end was cut by 1 base, the J end by 1 base, with 8 bases between. Germline assignment: CDR1 SGHNT and CDR2 YENEEA. DNA of the CDR3: TGTGCCAGCAGCTTAGGGGCGGATTCCTACGAGCAGTACTTC. The encoded protein is CASSLGADSYEQYF. Full variable domain (outside the CDR3, taken from reference TRBV11-3 and TRBJ2-7): EAGVVQSPRYKIIEKKQPVAFWCNPISGHNTLYWYLQNLGQGPELLIRYENEEAVDDSQLPKDRFSAERLKGVDSTLKIQPAELGDSAVYLCASSLGADSYEQYFGPGTRLTVT.

The chain employs TRBV6-4 and TRBJ1-6, with TRBD1 as a possible D gene (5 bases). CDR3 size: 14 residues. Germline CDR1 and CDR2: MRHNA and SNTAGT. The V end was cut by 7 bases, the J end by 7 bases, with 14 bases between. CDR3 coding DNA: TGTGCCAGCAATGAAACGGACATCAATTCACCCCTCCACTTT. Translation: CASNETDINSPLHF.

The rearrangement links TRBV7-8 to TRBJ1-3; D is undetermined. CDR3 length: 15 amino acids. The germline V gene encodes CDR1 SGHVS and CDR2 FQNEAQ. V was pared by 1 base and J by 2 bases, with 9 bases between. The chain's CDR3 is CASSLVPAPGNTIYF. DNA for the CDR3: TGTGCCAGCAGCTTAGTGCCGGCCCCTGGAAACACCATATATTTT.

Worth noting for this clonotype: A much larger clone lies a single base off, so this may be a read error. The chain uses TRBV12-5 and TRBJ2-2, with 9 nucleotides matching TRBD2. This CDR3 spans 19 amino acids. Germline V gene sequence: CDR1 LGHNT, CDR2 FRNRAP. V trimming: 1 base; J trimming: 5 bases; junction bases outside the gene matches: 14. The CDR3 nucleotides read TGTGCTAGTGGTTTGGCCCTGGGAGTAGCGGGAGCAAGGACCGGGGAGCTGTTTTTT. The encoded protein is CASGLALGVAGARTGELFF. The full variable domain, its missing parts supplied by reference TRBV12-5 and TRBJ2-2, is DARVTQTPRHKVTEMGQEVTMRCQPILGHNTVFWYRQTMMQGLELLAYFRNRAPLDDSGMPKDRFSAEMPDATLATLKIQPSEPRDSAVYFCASGLALGVAGARTGELFFGEGSRLTVL.

CDR3 sequence: CASSLVGNSNEQFF. The CDR3 region has the DNA TGTGCCAGCAGCTTAGTCGGGAACAGCAATGAGCAGTTCTTC. V and J are TRBV11-2 and TRBJ2-1, with a tentative D call TRBD2 (5 bases). In germline, CDR1 is SGHAT, CDR2 FQNNGV. This CDR3 spans 14 amino acids. V lost 1 base to trimming and J lost 6 bases, with 10 bases between them.

For this clonotype: A junction boundary mismatches the germline segment, possibly from a read error. V gene TRBV12-3 or TRBV12-4 combines with J gene TRBJ2-1, with unresolved D. The CDR3 has 15 amino acids. CDR3 sequence reads: CVSRDEREAPNEQFF. The DNA of the CDR3 is TGCGTCAGCAGAGACGAGCGAGAGGCCCCCAATGAGCAGTTCTTC.